This T cell receptor (beta chain) stems from a study of blood T cells in healthy people across ages. Study background: About one barcoded beta molecule per two T cells came from capture by template switching.

Regarding the study as a whole: Higher diversity and more naive CD4+ cells were features of long-lived donors, compared to aged donors. There was a strong correlation between TCR beta diversity and naive T cell percentage.

Germline V gene data show CDR1 as MDHEN and CDR2 as SYDVKM. The CDR3 contains 13 residues. V gave up 6 bases and J gave up 3 bases, with 12 bases separating them. Primers used in a second PCR of roughly 7 to 12 cycles were a sample-barcoded 5' primer and a J-beta primer mix. TCRdb re-analysed the 5' RACE reads in MiXCR, keeping a single row per CDR3 protein. The sample has about 670,000 distinct CDR3 sequences; over 40% are singletons. About this clonotype itself: Its antigen remains unknown.

Per individual sample, total RNA of at least 5.5 micrograms was extracted. V usage is TRBV28 and J usage is TRBJ2-7, with TRBD2 as a possible D gene (5 bases). Sequencing was performed on blood. The receptor comes from a woman of 80 years or more in good health. CDR3 in DNA: TGTGCCAGCAGCCGGGGTGGAAACTACGAGCAGTACTTC. This translates into CASSRGGNYEQYF. Full variable domain (missing parts from reference TRBV28 and TRBJ2-7): DVKVTQSSRYLVKRTGEKVFLECVQDMDHENMFWYRQDPGLGLRLIYFSYDVKMKEKGDIPEGYSVSREKKERFSLILESASTNQTSMYLCASSRGGNYEQYFGPGTRLTVT.